The 13 T cell receptor beta chains presented below share a single source sample, sequenced in a study of T cells in Graves' hyperthyroidism and ophthalmopathy. Regions amplified from RNA transcripts were the TCR beta CDR3 regions. An initial round of RT-PCR targeting the TCR CDR3 relied on the HTBI primer set. TCRdb used MiXCR to reprocess the multiplex PCR reads, holding one entry per CDR3 protein. The sample includes over 550,000 distinct CDR3 sequences, approximately 16% of them seen just once. What was sequenced was blood. The receptor set was obtained from a woman under 30 with Graves' hyperthyroidism.

This chain connects TRBV6-2 or TRBV6-3 to TRBJ1-2; D not certain. V lost 0 bases and J 7 bases, leaving 9 bases between the germline ends. Per the germline V gene, CDR1 is MNHEY and CDR2 is SVGEGT. This CDR3 region has 13 residues. CDR3 nucleotides: TGTGCCAGCAGTTACTCGAAGAAAGGTGGCTACACCTTC. Residues: CASSYSKKGGYTF.

The chain employs TRBV7-9 and TRBJ1-6; 9 nucleotides line up with TRBD1. The CDR3 runs to 16 residues. The trim removed 4 bases at V and 10 bases at J, leaving 11 bases unmatched. Germline assignment: CDR1 SEHNR and CDR2 FQNEAQ (reference sequence). CDR3 sequence: CASSSYDRGVFSPLHF. CDR3 in DNA: TGTGCCAGCAGCTCTTACGACAGGGGGGTATTCTCACCCCTCCACTTT.

This clonotype was seen just once. The CDR3 DNA reads as TGTGCCAGCAGCTCCGGGACAGAGTGTTTGGACGAGCAGTACTTC. Translating it yields CASSSGTECLDEQYF. The chain employs TRBV11-3 and TRBJ2-7, with 7 positions matching TRBD1. V lost 4 bases, J lost 5 bases, and 11 bases stayed unmatched. Looked up from germline, CDR1 is SGHNT and CDR2 is YENEEA. This CDR3 is 15 amino acids long.

Concerning this clonotype itself: Germline is not matched at one junction end, which may reflect a read error. V and J are TRBV12-3 or TRBV12-4 and TRBJ2-2, with 10 nucleotides matching TRBD2. The CDR3 runs to 16 residues. The CDR3 loop is CASSLRLAGVTGELSF. The CDR3 bases are TGTGCCAGCAGTTTGAGGCTAGCGGGGGTCACCGGGGAGCTGTCTTTT.

This clonotype was seen more than once but under ten times. The chain has TRBV7-8 and TRBJ1-5; D gene ambiguous. Germline-derived CDR1 and CDR2 are SGHVS and FQNEAQ. The germline V and J ends were trimmed by 5 bases and 2 bases, with 13 bases remaining between them. The CDR3 runs 15 residues. The CDR3 region is CASSTRVKGNQPQHF. CDR3 DNA: TGTGCCAGCAGCACACGGGTGAAAGGCAATCAGCCCCAGCATTTT. Together with reference TRBV7-8 and TRBJ1-5, the CDR3 gives the full variable domain: GAGVSQSPRYKVAKRGQDVALRCDPISGHVSLFWYQQALGQGPEFLTYFQNEAQLDKSGLPSDRFFAERPEGSVSTLKIQRTQQEDSAVYLCASSTRVKGNQPQHFGDGTRLSIL.

The chain employs TRBV6-5 and TRBJ2-1; 8 positions agree with TRBD2. The CDR3 has 16 amino acids. CDR1 is MNHEY, CDR2 SVGAGI, per germline. Trimming took 3 bases from V and 7 from J; bases not matched to a gene: 11. DNA for the CDR3: TGTGCCAGCAGTTATTCCATACCCGGGACTAGTAATGAGCAGTTCTTC. Translating gives CASSYSIPGTSNEQFF.

The sample holds many counts of this clonotype. The rearrangement uses TRBV20-1 and TRBJ2-3; TRBD2 might be the D (6 bases). Trimming left V 0 bases short and J 1 base short, with 11 bases between. CDR1 DFQATT and CDR2 SNEGSKA come from the germline V gene (reference sequence). CDR3 length equals 15 residues. The CDR3 sequence: CSARDRLVGTDTQYF. The CDR3 nucleotides read TGCAGTGCTAGAGATAGACTAGTGGGCACAGATACGCAGTATTTT.

Many counts were recorded for this clonotype. The V call is TRBV11-2, the J call TRBJ2-1; 12 bases match TRBD2. V lost 6 bases, J lost 7 bases, and 4 bases stayed unmatched. The CDR3 has 14 residues. CDR1 is SGHAT, CDR2 FQNNGV, per germline. The CDR3 region has the DNA TGTGCCAGCAGTCCGACTAGCGGGAGAAATGAGCAGTTCTTC. This codes for CASSPTSGRNEQFF.

The V and J genes are TRBV10-1 and TRBJ1-2; TRBD1 agrees at 7 bases. Germline lookup yields CDR1 WNHNN and CDR2 SYGVQD (reference sequence). With V trimmed by 6 bases and J by 0 bases, 7 bases remained unmatched. This CDR3 spans 15 amino acids. The CDR3 reads CASRMGQSSNYGYTF. The CDR3 DNA follows: TGCGCCAGCAGGATGGGACAGTCCTCTAACTATGGCTACACCTTC.

This clonotype was observed at least ten times. The J gene is TRBJ2-3, the V gene TRBV7-8, with D unclear. CDR3 length: 17 residues. Per germline, CDR1 SGHVS and CDR2 FQNEAQ. With 5 bases removed from V and 5 bases from J, the gap between germline ends came to 23 bases. The CDR3 region is CASSPSLGPKRGDTQYF. The CDR3 region has the DNA TGTGCCAGCAGCCCAAGCCTCGGGCCCAAACGAGGAGATACGCAGTATTTT.

This clonotype was counted a few times. The gene calls are TRBV6-1 and TRBJ1-1; unclear D gene. The CDR3 is 12 amino acids. The germline gives CDR1 MNHNS, CDR2 SASEGT. The V end was cut by 2 bases, the J end by 10 bases, with 11 bases between. The DNA of the CDR3 is TGTGCCAGCAGTGAAATGGTTGGGAGAGCTTTCTTT. This codes for CASSEMVGRAFF.

V and J are TRBV6-2 or TRBV6-3 and TRBJ1-5, with a tentative D call TRBD1 (6 bases). This CDR3 is built from 16 residues. Looked up from germline, CDR1 is MNHEY and CDR2 is SVGEGT. Trimming shortened V by 5 bases and J by 2 bases, and 16 bases separated the two germline ends. In DNA, the CDR3 is TGTGCCAGCAGTCCATCTGGGGGGCCAGGCAATCAGCCCCAGCATTTT. Translation gives CASSPSGGPGNQPQHF.

This clonotype was found many times. The rearrangement uses TRBV27 and TRBJ2-7, with TRBD2 identical over 8 bases. V dropped 4 bases and J dropped 2; count of bases not matched to a gene: 7. This CDR3 region has 15 residues. In germline, CDR1 is MNHEY, CDR2 SMNVEV (reference sequence). CDR3 loop: CASSSNGGATYEQYF. CDR3 bases: TGTGCCAGCAGTTCGAACGGGGGGGCCACCTACGAGCAGTACTTC.